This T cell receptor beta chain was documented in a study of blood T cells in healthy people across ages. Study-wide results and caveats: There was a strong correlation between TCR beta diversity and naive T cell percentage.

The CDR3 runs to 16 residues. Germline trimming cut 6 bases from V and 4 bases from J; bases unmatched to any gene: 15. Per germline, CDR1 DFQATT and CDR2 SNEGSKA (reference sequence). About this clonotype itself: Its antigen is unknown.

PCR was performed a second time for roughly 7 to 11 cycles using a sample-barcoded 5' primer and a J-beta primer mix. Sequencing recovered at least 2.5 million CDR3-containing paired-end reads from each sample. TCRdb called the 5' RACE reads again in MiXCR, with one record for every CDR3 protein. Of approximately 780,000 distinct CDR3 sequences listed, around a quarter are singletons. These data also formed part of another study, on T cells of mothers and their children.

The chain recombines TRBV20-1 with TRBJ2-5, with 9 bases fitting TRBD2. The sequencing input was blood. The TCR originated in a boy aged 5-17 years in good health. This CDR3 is CSAQQGAGGLRETQYF. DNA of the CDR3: TGCAGTGCCCAACAAGGGGCGGGGGGGCTCCGAGAGACCCAGTACTTC.